This T cell receptor (beta chain) originates from a study of cytomegalovirus exposure and HLA in healthy donors. Whole-study findings and limits: Rates of TCR association differed by HLA locus in a later analysis, with DRB1 highest and HLA-C lowest. A later analysis associated 15,000 or so TCR beta sequences with HLA alleles at a 0.05 false discovery rate.

This clone was counted between two and nine times. Its specificity is unknown. Primers: 60 Vbeta forward and 13 Jbeta reverse. Produced via immunoSEQ multiplex PCR; TCRdb's table is partial and in-frame only. Here the sample spans roughly 98,000 clones, around 70% being singletons. Germline V gene data show CDR1 as SGHRS and CDR2 as YFSETQ. V dropped 6 bases and J dropped 5 bases, with 14 bases sitting between them. The CDR3 spans 14 residues. Sequencing was carried out using PBMCs. The V call is TRBV5-1, the J call TRBJ2-2; TRBD1 might be the D (5 bases). This TCR was recovered from a man between 50 and 59 years old in good health and CMV-seronegative. The CDR3 DNA follows: TGCGCCAGCAAGGGCCAGGGATCTACCGGGGAGCTGTTTTTT. Protein: CASKGQGSTGELFF.